Following are 29 T cell receptor beta chains from one sample sequenced in a study of blood T cell repertoires in COVID-19. Profiling relied on immunoSEQ multiplex PCR, and the TCRdb table lists in-frame clones only, not all of them. Among 130,000 or so clones listed, roughly three quarters were seen once. What was sequenced was peripheral blood. Every receptor here comes from an elderly man with acute or convalescent COVID-19.

The chain links TRBV28 to TRBJ1-1; D is uncertain. The CDR3 has 11 residues. Trimming left V 5 bases short and J 6 bases short, with 7 bases between. Germline lookup yields CDR1 MDHEN and CDR2 SYDVKM. CDR3 nucleotides: TGTGCCAGCAGTCTACTATCTGAAGCTTTCTTT. This translates into CASSLLSEAFF.

This clone was found once. This chain joins TRBV5-6 and TRBJ2-7; TRBD2 agrees at 7 bases. This CDR3 has 17 residues. V was clipped by 0 bases and J by 5 bases; unmatched bases: 14. From germline, CDR1 is SGHDT and CDR2 YYEEEE. The CDR3 coding sequence is TGTGCCAGCAGCTTGGGATTGTGGTTAGCGGGCCCCCACGAGCAGTACTTC. Its translation: CASSLGLWLAGPHEQYF.

V is TRBV5-1 and J is TRBJ1-4; D is perhaps TRBD1 (6 bases). Per the germline V gene, CDR1 is SGHRS and CDR2 is YFSETQ. Between the trimmed V and J ends, which lost 4 bases and 7 bases, there was a span of 8 bases. CDR3 length equals 12 residues. The DNA for the CDR3 is TGCGCCAGCAGCGAACAGGGTGAAAAACTGTTTTTT. Translated, it gives CASSEQGEKLFF. Looking up the rest from reference TRBV5-1 and TRBJ1-4 gives the full variable domain: KAGVTQTPRYLIKTRGQQVTLSCSPISGHRSVSWYQQTPGQGLQFLFEYFSETQRNKGNFPGRFSGRQFSNSRSEMNVSTLELGDSALYLCASSEQGEKLFFGSGTQLSVL.

The V call is TRBV6-5, the J call TRBJ1-5, with D tentatively TRBD1 (5 bases). Germline V gene lookup returns CDR1 MNHEY and CDR2 SVGAGI. This CDR3 region has 12 residues. In nucleotides, the CDR3 is TGTGGAACAGGCGGTCTTAGTCAGCCCCAGCATTTT. Its protein is CGTGGLSQPQHF.

The rearrangement uses TRBV2 and TRBJ1-5, with D possibly being TRBD1 (5 bases). The CDR3 runs 15 residues. Germline V gene lookup returns CDR1 SNHLY and CDR2 FYNNEI. Trimming cost V 7 bases and J 6 bases, with 19 bases left between them. CDR3 DNA: TGTGCCAGCACCTCGGGCAGGGTGTGGGGTCAGCCCCAGCATTTT. Translating it yields CASTSGRVWGQPQHF.

The rearrangement uses TRBV29-1 and TRBJ2-7; a possible D gene is TRBD1 (6 bases). The ends were cut back, 6 bases at V and 1 base at J, with 7 bases in the middle. Germline CDR1 SQVTM, CDR2 ANQGSEA. The CDR3 loop spans 11 amino acids. CDR3 in DNA: TGCAGCGTGAGGGGGTCCTACGAGCAGTACTTC. Amino acids: CSVRGSYEQYF.

The chain uses TRBV19 and TRBJ1-2, with 8 bases fitting TRBD1. The CDR3 extends over 14 amino acids. Germline-derived CDR1 and CDR2 are LNHDA and SQIVND (reference sequence). V lost 5 bases and J lost 3; bases outside the gene matches: 5. CDR3 nucleotide sequence: TGTGCCAGTAGTGACAGGGGTCGGGACTATGGCTACACCTTC. Its translation: CASSDRGRDYGYTF. The full variable domain, completed using reference TRBV19 and TRBJ1-2, is DGGITQSPKYLFRKEGQNVTLSCEQNLNHDAMYWYRQDPGQGLRLIYYSQIVNDFQKGDIAEGYSVSREKKESFPLTVTSAQKNPTAFYLCASSDRGRDYGYTFGSGTRLTVV.

This chain joins TRBV27 and TRBJ1-5, with 8 bases that match TRBD1. Per the germline V gene, CDR1 is MNHEY and CDR2 is SMNVEV (reference sequence). The CDR3 totals 13 residues. The ends lost 5 bases at V and 6 bases at J; junction bases unmatched: 3. The DNA for the CDR3 is TGTGCCAGCAGTCCGGACAGGGTTCAGCCCCAGCATTTT. It is translated as CASSPDRVQPQHF.

DNA of the CDR3: TGTGCCAGTAGTAGAACATCCGGGACAGTAAACCCACCTGAAGCTTTCTTT. The encoded protein is CASSRTSGTVNPPEAFF. V and J are TRBV19 and TRBJ1-1, with 7 bases fitting TRBD1. V gave up 4 bases and J gave up 6 bases; unmatched junction bases: 17. The V gene's germline CDR1 is LNHDA and CDR2 SQIVND (reference sequence). The CDR3 is 17 residues long.

This clone was seen more than once but under ten times. CDR3 in amino acids: CASSLDRVHEQYF. In nucleotides, the CDR3 is TGCGCCAGCAGCTTGGACAGGGTCCACGAGCAGTACTTC. V gene TRBV5-1 combines with J gene TRBJ2-7, with TRBD1 as a possible D gene (6 bases). Trimming left V 0 bases short and J 5 bases short, with 9 bases between. This CDR3 comprises 13 residues. CDR1 is SGHRS and CDR2 is YFSETQ in the germline V gene. The whole variable domain, remainder taken from reference TRBV5-1 and TRBJ2-7, is KAGVTQTPRYLIKTRGQQVTLSCSPISGHRSVSWYQQTPGQGLQFLFEYFSETQRNKGNFPGRFSGRQFSNSRSEMNVSTLELGDSALYLCASSLDRVHEQYFGPGTRLTVT.

This clone came up a few times. The V and J genes are TRBV7-9 and TRBJ2-1, with a possible D match to TRBD1 (5 bases). Germline V gene sequence: CDR1 SEHNR, CDR2 FQNEAQ (reference sequence). Deletions cut 0 bases from V and 5 bases from J, with 8 bases between. This CDR3 is built from 14 residues. The CDR3 nucleotides are TGTGCCAGCAGCTTAGCCCACAGGAACAATGAGCAGTTCTTC. Translation gives CASSLAHRNNEQFF.

The chain couples TRBV24-1 to TRBJ2-1, with D perhaps TRBD2 (5 bases). CDR3 length: 15 residues. Germline CDR1 KGHDR, CDR2 SFDVKD. V lost 3 bases to trimming and J lost 3 bases, with 11 bases between them. The chain's CDR3 is CATSDASRDYNEQFF. In nucleotides, the CDR3 is TGTGCCACCAGTGATGCCTCCCGGGACTACAATGAGCAGTTCTTC.

The V gene is TRBV7-2, the J gene TRBJ2-7, with 7 bases fitting TRBD1. CDR3 length: 14 residues. The trim removed 4 bases at V and 2 bases at J, leaving 5 bases unmatched. Germline CDR1 and CDR2: SGHTA and FQGNSA. This CDR3 reads CASSSNQGAYEQYF. CDR3 coding DNA: TGTGCCAGCAGCTCCAATCAGGGGGCCTACGAGCAGTACTTC.

The genes are TRBV6-6 and TRBJ2-7; 13 bases match TRBD2. The CDR3 is 16 amino acids. V dropped 9 bases and J dropped 2; count of bases not matched to a gene: 10. In germline, CDR1 is MNHNY, CDR2 SVGAGI (reference sequence). CDR3 protein: CASGTSGEIRPYEQYF. CDR3 in DNA: TGTGCCAGTGGGACTAGCGGGGAGATTCGGCCCTACGAGCAGTACTTC.

V gene TRBV4-1 combines with J gene TRBJ1-2; 12 bases fit TRBD1. The CDR3 contains 18 residues. Germline V CDR1 and CDR2: MGHRA, YSYEKL. Trimming cost V 0 bases and J 4 bases; bases outside gene matches: 9. The CDR3 nucleotides are TGCGCCAGCAGCCAAGATTGGGGGGCGGGACAGGGGGCCTATGGCTACACCTTC. Translation gives CASSQDWGAGQGAYGYTF.

The V and J genes are TRBV2 and TRBJ2-2; the D is unclear. V shed 10 bases and J shed 1 base, with 13 bases lying between them. This CDR3 comprises 14 residues. CDR1 SNHLY and CDR2 FYNNEI come from the germline V gene. The CDR3 DNA sequence: TGTGCCACGCAGAATACCAGGAACACCGGGGAGCTGTTTTTT. Amino acids: CATQNTRNTGELFF.

The V call is TRBV3-1 (or the pseudogene TRBV3-2), the J call TRBJ2-5, with D maybe TRBD2 (6 bases). CDR1 and CDR2 from the germline V gene are LGHDT and YNNKEL (reference sequence). This CDR3 region has 13 residues. The V end was cut by 4 bases, the J end by 2 bases, with 8 bases between. The CDR3 spells CASSLGGQETQYF. DNA of the CDR3: TGTGCCAGCAGCCTTGGGGGGCAAGAGACCCAGTACTTC.

The chain combines TRBV10-3 with TRBJ2-1; TRBD1 agrees at 8 bases. V shed 3 bases and J 7 bases; nucleotides not matched to a gene: 2. Per germline, CDR1 ENHRY and CDR2 SYGVKD. The CDR3 consists of 13 residues. In DNA form, the CDR3 reads TGTGCCATCAGTGAACGGACAGGGAATGAGCAGTTCTTC. Translating it yields CAISERTGNEQFF.

The V and J genes are TRBV18 and TRBJ1-3, with 7 positions matching TRBD1. This CDR3 has 13 residues. Germline lookup yields CDR1 KGHSH and CDR2 LQKENI. J gave up 6 bases and V 4 bases, and 3 bases lay outside the gene matches. DNA for the CDR3: TGTGCCAGCTCACGACAGGGTAAAAACACCATATATTTT. Translated, it gives CASSRQGKNTIYF.

The chain has TRBV3-1 (or the pseudogene TRBV3-2) and TRBJ1-6, with D possibly being TRBD1 (6 bases). Deletions cut 1 base from V and 7 bases from J, with 17 bases between. CDR3 length: 17 amino acids. CDR1 is LGHDT, CDR2 YNNKEL, per germline (reference sequence). The chain's CDR3 is CASSQAQGPIGNSPLHF. The CDR3 DNA reads as TGTGCCAGCAGCCAAGCTCAGGGGCCGATCGGGAATTCACCCCTCCACTTT.

CDR3 DNA sequence: TGTGCCAGCAGTGAAGGGGGACAGGGGGCTGACGAGCAGTACTTC. As protein: CASSEGGQGADEQYF. This chain joins TRBV2 and TRBJ2-7, with 12 bases aligning to TRBD1. The CDR3 is 15 amino acids. Trimming removed 1 base from V and 5 bases from J; junction bases left unmatched: 3. Germline V lookup: CDR1 SNHLY, CDR2 FYNNEI.

This chain uses TRBV5-1 with TRBJ2-1, with D tentatively TRBD1 (5 bases). Germline CDR1 and CDR2: SGHRS and YFSETQ. The CDR3 is made up of 16 amino acids. Trimming removed 0 bases at V and 8 bases at J, with 18 bases between. The CDR3 nucleotides read TGCGCCAGCAGCTTGGCCCTCGACAGTCTGGGGCATGAGCAGTTCTTC. Translated: CASSLALDSLGHEQFF. The variable domain in full, completed from reference TRBV5-1 and TRBJ2-1, reads KAGVTQTPRYLIKTRGQQVTLSCSPISGHRSVSWYQQTPGQGLQFLFEYFSETQRNKGNFPGRFSGRQFSNSRSEMNVSTLELGDSALYLCASSLALDSLGHEQFFGPGTRLTVL.

This chain connects TRBV25-1 to TRBJ2-2; 7 bases are shared with TRBD1. This CDR3 region has 16 residues. V was clipped by 3 bases and J by 5 bases; unmatched bases: 9. Germline V gene sequence: CDR1 MGHDK, CDR2 SYGVNS. This CDR3 reads CASSDERTGLTGELFF. CDR3 sequence (DNA): TGTGCCAGCAGTGACGAGAGGACAGGACTTACCGGGGAGCTGTTTTTT.

In DNA, the CDR3 is TGTGCCAGCAGCTTAGATCTGAGTAGCTCCTACAATGAGCAGTTCTTC. Its translation: CASSLDLSSSYNEQFF. The chain carries TRBV11-2 and TRBJ2-1; no reliable D call. The V gene lost 0 bases and the J gene lost 0 bases, with 9 bases spanning the gap. Germline CDR1 SGHAT, CDR2 FQNNGV. The CDR3 extends over 16 amino acids.

This chain connects TRBV5-1 to TRBJ1-5; no reliable D call. Germline V gives CDR1 SGHRS, CDR2 YFSETQ. V shed 0 bases and J shed 6 bases, with 10 bases lying between them. The CDR3 extends over 14 amino acids. The CDR3 nucleotides are TGCGCCAGCAGCTTGGTCCCGGCGGGTCAGCCCCAGCATTTT. This encodes CASSLVPAGQPQHF.

The chain joins TRBV30 to TRBJ1-5; the match to TRBD1 covers 10 bases. The V gene end was trimmed by 0 bases and the J gene end by 7 bases; junction bases not matched to a gene: 15. The CDR3 is 18 residues long. Germline V gene data show CDR1 as GTSNPN and CDR2 as SVGIG (reference sequence). CDR3 residues: CAWSVRAGRDRGRQPQHF. The CDR3 nucleotides read TGTGCCTGGAGTGTACGGGCAGGACGGGACAGGGGCCGACAGCCCCAGCATTTT.

CDR3 DNA: TGTGCTAGTGAGGCAACAGGATCCTACGAGCAGTACTTC. Its protein is CASEATGSYEQYF. This chain joins TRBV12-5 and TRBJ2-7, with D maybe TRBD1 (5 bases). Trimming took off 7 bases at V and 1 base at J, with 11 bases between the two ends. The germline V gene has CDR1 LGHNT and CDR2 FRNRAP. CDR3 size: 13 residues.

The rearrangement uses TRBV4-1 and TRBJ2-1; 7 bases map to TRBD1. The germline gives CDR1 MGHRA, CDR2 YSYEKL. The CDR3 is 16 amino acids. Trimming at V came to 0 bases and at J to 7 bases, leaving 9 bases not matched to a gene. CDR3: CASSQETGQPSNEQFF. As DNA, the CDR3 is TGCGCCAGCAGCCAAGAGACGGGACAGCCTTCTAATGAGCAGTTCTTC.

The rearrangement links TRBV7-2 to TRBJ2-1; 10 positions agree with TRBD2. The CDR3 has 14 amino acids. Germline CDR1 reads SGHTA; CDR2 reads FQGNSA. V lost 4 bases to trimming and J lost 12 bases; unmatched junction nucleotides: 9. CDR3 in amino acids: CASSWRTSGSGQFF. The DNA of the CDR3 is TGTGCCAGCAGCTGGAGGACTAGCGGATCAGGGCAGTTCTTC.